This TCR beta chain was observed in a study of blood T cell repertoires in COVID-19. Study context: The origin of the acute and convalescent COVID-19 samples was the United States, Italy and Spain.

Cohorts were based on clinical histories the participants reported. Symptom resolution, clearance, or two negative PCRs marked the recovered donors of Cohort 3. TCRdb keeps only in-frame clones here, not all; method: immunoSEQ multiplex PCR. The data hold fewer than 400,000 clones, with over 75% observed a single time. The CDR3 loop spans 15 amino acids. Germline V gene lookup returns CDR1 SGHTS and CDR2 YDEGEE. Trimming removed 0 bases from V and 4 bases from J, with 11 bases in between. The chain is built from TRBV5-8 and TRBJ1-5, with D perhaps matching TRBD1 (6 bases). The source of this sequence is a man aged 30 to 45 who had recovered from COVID-19. The sample taken for sequencing was PBMCs or T cells enriched from blood (not recorded which). This CDR3 is CASSLGQGKNQPQHF. The DNA of the CDR3 is TGTGCCAGCAGCTTGGGTCAGGGGAAAAATCAGCCCCAGCATTTT.